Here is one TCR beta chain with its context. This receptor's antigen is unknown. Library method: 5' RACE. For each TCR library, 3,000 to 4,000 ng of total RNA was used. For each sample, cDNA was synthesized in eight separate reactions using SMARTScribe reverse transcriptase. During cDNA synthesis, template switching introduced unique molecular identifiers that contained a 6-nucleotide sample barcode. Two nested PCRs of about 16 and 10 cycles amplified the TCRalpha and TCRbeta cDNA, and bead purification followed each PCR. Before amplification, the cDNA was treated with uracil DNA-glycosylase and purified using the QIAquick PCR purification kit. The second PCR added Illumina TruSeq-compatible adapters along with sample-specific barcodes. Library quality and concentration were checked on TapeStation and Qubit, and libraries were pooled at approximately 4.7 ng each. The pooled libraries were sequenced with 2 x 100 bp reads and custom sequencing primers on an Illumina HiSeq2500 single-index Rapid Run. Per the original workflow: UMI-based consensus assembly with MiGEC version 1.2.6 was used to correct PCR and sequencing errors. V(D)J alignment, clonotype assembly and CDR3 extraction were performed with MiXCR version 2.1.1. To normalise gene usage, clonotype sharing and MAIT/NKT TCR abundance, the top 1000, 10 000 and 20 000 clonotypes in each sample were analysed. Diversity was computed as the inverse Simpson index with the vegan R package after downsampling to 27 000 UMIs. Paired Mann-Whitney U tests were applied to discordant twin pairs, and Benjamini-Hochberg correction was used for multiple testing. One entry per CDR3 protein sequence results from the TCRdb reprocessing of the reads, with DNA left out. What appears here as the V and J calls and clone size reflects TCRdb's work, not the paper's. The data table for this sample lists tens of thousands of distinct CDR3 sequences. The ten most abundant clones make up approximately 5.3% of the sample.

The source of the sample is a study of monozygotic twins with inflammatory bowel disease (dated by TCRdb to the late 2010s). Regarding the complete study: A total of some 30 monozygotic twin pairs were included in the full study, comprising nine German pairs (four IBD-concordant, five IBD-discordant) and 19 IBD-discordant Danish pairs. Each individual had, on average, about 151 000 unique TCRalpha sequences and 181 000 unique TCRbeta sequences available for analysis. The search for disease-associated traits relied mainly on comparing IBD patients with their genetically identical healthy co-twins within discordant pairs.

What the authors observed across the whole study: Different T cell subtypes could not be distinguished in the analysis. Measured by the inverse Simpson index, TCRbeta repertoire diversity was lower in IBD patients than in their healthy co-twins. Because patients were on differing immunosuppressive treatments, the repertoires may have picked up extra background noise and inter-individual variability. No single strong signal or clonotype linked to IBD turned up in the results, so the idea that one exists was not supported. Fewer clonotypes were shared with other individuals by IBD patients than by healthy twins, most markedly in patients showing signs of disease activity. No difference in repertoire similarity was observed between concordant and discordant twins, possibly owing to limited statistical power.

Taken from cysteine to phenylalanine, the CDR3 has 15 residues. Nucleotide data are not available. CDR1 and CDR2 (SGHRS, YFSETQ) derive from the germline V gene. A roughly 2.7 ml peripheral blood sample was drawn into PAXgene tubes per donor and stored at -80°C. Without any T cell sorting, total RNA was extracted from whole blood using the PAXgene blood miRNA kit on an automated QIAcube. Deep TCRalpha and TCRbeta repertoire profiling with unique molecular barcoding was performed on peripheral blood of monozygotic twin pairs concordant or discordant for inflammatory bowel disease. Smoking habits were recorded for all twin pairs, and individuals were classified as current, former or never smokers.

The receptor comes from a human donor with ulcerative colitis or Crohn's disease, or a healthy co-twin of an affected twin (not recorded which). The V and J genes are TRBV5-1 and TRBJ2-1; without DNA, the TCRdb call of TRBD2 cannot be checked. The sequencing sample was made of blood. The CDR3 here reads CASRSEIAGYNEQFF.